The clone carrying this T cell receptor (beta chain) showed up just a few times. Its antigen is currently unknown. The sample is drawn from a study of T cells in Graves' hyperthyroidism and ophthalmopathy. The study, taken as a whole, reports: Ophthalmopathy was distinguished from stable hyperthyroidism by 13 V-J signatures. The model anticipated ophthalmopathy a median about six months pre-onset. Blood shared most expanded thyroid clonotypes above 0.001.

TCR beta CDR3 sequences were amplified from RNA transcripts. The TCR CDR3 first-round RT-PCR relied on the HTBI primer set. TCRdb used MiXCR to reprocess the multiplex PCR reads, holding one entry per CDR3 protein. The sample lists about 540,000 distinct CDR3 sequences; around 42% were seen once. The germline CDR1 and CDR2 sequences are SGHRS and YFSETQ. V lost 4 bases and J lost 9, with 17 bases in between. This CDR3 comprises 13 residues. The sequenced sample consisted of peripheral blood or thyroid tissue (not recorded which). This TCR was recovered from a young woman with Graves' hyperthyroidism. The V and J genes are TRBV5-1 and TRBJ2-7; D not resolved. The CDR3 here is CASSDGPAYWQYF. The CDR3 nucleotides are TGCGCCAGCAGCGACGGACCCGCGTATTGGCAGTACTTC. Supplemented by reference TRBV5-1 and TRBJ2-7, the full variable domain reads KAGVTQTPRYLIKTRGQQVTLSCSPISGHRSVSWYQQTPGQGLQFLFEYFSETQRNKGNFPGRFSGRQFSNSRSEMNVSTLELGDSALYLCASSDGPAYWQYFGPGTRLTVT.